The 21 T cell receptor beta chains below were found in one sample sequenced in a study of PD-1 blockade in classical Hodgkin lymphoma. Clones were sequenced by immunoSEQ multiplex PCR, and TCRdb holds only the in-frame ones, with some missing. The sample has 15,000 to 20,000 clones; 70% are singletons. Time point given: cycle 4 day 1 (C4D1), after 6 weeks of nivolumab. Each patient's relapse followed autologous stem cell transplantation, and brentuximab vedotin exposure varied. From thawed PBMCs, CD4+ T cells were purified using magnetic negative selection. Sample: CD4+ T cells from blood, taken before the fourth cycle of nivolumab. These TCRs come from a human donor with classical Hodgkin lymphoma.

The rearrangement links TRBV2 to TRBJ2-2; 9 bases agree with TRBD2. Germline values: CDR1 SNHLY, CDR2 FYNNEI. The CDR3 extends over 15 amino acids. Germline trimming cut 2 bases from V and 6 bases from J; bases unmatched to any gene: 4. The CDR3 protein is CASSELAGFSGELFF. The DNA of the CDR3 is TGTGCCAGCAGTGAACTAGCGGGGTTCTCCGGGGAGCTGTTTTTT.

The chain joins TRBV13 to TRBJ2-3, with 9 nucleotides matching TRBD2. J gave up 9 bases and V 2 bases, and 9 bases lay outside the gene matches. Per the germline V gene, CDR1 is PRHDT and CDR2 is FYEKMQ (reference sequence). The CDR3 has 15 amino acids. DNA of the CDR3: TGTGCCAGCAGCTTACCACTCGCGGGAGGGGGGACGCAGTATTTT. Residues: CASSLPLAGGGTQYF. Combining the CDR3 with reference TRBV13 and TRBJ2-3 gives the whole variable domain AAGVIQSPRHLIKEKRETATLKCYPIPRHDTVYWYQQGPGQDPQFLISFYEKMQSDKGSIPDRFSAQQFSDYHSELNMSSLELGDSALYFCASSLPLAGGGTQYFGPGTRLTVL.

The J gene is TRBJ1-1, the V gene TRBV29-1; 7 bases map to TRBD1. Germline lookup yields CDR1 SQVTM and CDR2 ANQGSEA. V gave up 6 bases and J gave up 0 bases; unmatched junction bases: 4. CDR3 size: 13 residues. The CDR3 protein is CSVGGQLNTEAFF. DNA for the CDR3: TGCAGCGTCGGGGGACAGTTGAACACTGAAGCTTTCTTT.

The V and J genes are TRBV29-1 and TRBJ1-5; tentative D call: TRBD1 (6 bases). V shed 2 bases and J shed 4 bases, with 9 bases lying between them. The V gene's germline CDR1 is SQVTM and CDR2 ANQGSEA. The CDR3 contains 13 residues. The CDR3 spells CSVETGINQPQHF. In nucleotides, the CDR3 is TGCAGCGTTGAAACAGGGATTAATCAGCCCCAGCATTTT. Filled out from reference TRBV29-1 and TRBJ1-5, the complete variable domain reads SAVISQKPSRDICQRGTSLTIQCQVDSQVTMMFWYRQQPGQSLTLIATANQGSEATYESGFVIDKFPISRPNLTFSTLTVSNMSPEDSSIYLCSVETGINQPQHFGDGTRLSIL.

The chain uses TRBV6-5 and TRBJ1-3; D unclear. The CDR3 totals 13 residues. CDR1 and CDR2 (germline): MNHEY, SVGAGI. Trimming removed 2 bases at V and 1 base at J, with 3 bases between. The CDR3 region has the DNA TGTGCCAGCAGTTACCGTTCTGGAAACACCATATATTTT. Protein: CASSYRSGNTIYF.

Concerning this clone itself: Other DNA sequences in this specimen translate into the identical CDR3. The rearrangement uses TRBV4-2 and TRBJ2-1; 8 nucleotides match TRBD2. Looked up from germline, CDR1 is LGHNA and CDR2 is YNFKEQ. V lost 4 bases, J lost 2 bases, and 4 bases stayed unmatched. CDR3 length equals 15 residues. The CDR3 coding sequence is TGTGCCAGCAGCCTGGCGGGAGGAACCTACAATGAGCAGTTCTTC. Protein product: CASSLAGGTYNEQFF.

This chain links TRBV11-2 with TRBJ2-5; 8 nucleotides agree with TRBD1. J lost 2 bases, V lost 5 bases, and 16 bases had no gene match. The CDR3 spans 18 residues. Germline V CDR1 and CDR2: SGHAT, FQNNGV. The CDR3 loop is CASSGGYWQGAGQETQYF. In nucleotides, the CDR3 is TGTGCCAGCAGCGGGGGCTATTGGCAGGGGGCAGGTCAAGAGACCCAGTACTTC.

The genes are TRBV28 and TRBJ2-2; no clear D. Germline CDR1 reads MDHEN; CDR2 reads SYDVKM. The ends were cut back, 5 bases at V and 6 bases at J, with 13 bases in the middle. CDR3 length: 14 amino acids. DNA of the CDR3: TGTGCCAGCAGTGCCCTCTTTGCGGCCGGGGAGCTGTTTTTT. This encodes CASSALFAAGELFF.

This clone showed up just a few times. CDR3 bases: TGTGCCAGCAGCTTTGGCGGGGGACAGGGAGGAGAGACCCAGTACTTC. This translates into CASSFGGGQGGETQYF. This rearrangement joins TRBV11-1 to TRBJ2-5; TRBD1 agrees at 9 bases. Germline values: CDR1 SGHAT, CDR2 FQDESV (reference sequence). J was trimmed by 4 bases and V by 3 bases; bases with no gene match: 9. The CDR3 totals 16 residues.

The chain has TRBV6-5 and TRBJ2-7; D gene ambiguous. The CDR3 is 12 amino acids. The V gene's germline CDR1 is MNHEY and CDR2 SVGAGI. V was pared by 6 bases and J by 0 bases, with 6 bases between. This chain's CDR3 is CASSQYSYEQYF. For the CDR3, the DNA is TGTGCCAGCAGCCAGTACTCCTACGAGCAGTACTTC.

The gene calls are TRBV19 and TRBJ2-7; D is possibly TRBD1 (6 bases). Germline values: CDR1 LNHDA, CDR2 SQIVND (reference sequence). Trimming left V 4 bases short and J 6 bases short, with 19 bases between. The CDR3 is made up of 15 amino acids. DNA of the CDR3: TGTGCCAGTAGTACCCTAGGGGGAGTAAATAGCGAGCAGTACTTC. It specifies CASSTLGGVNSEQYF.

The V call is TRBV9, the J call TRBJ2-2, with 8 nucleotides matching TRBD1. Unmatched junction bases numbered 10, after V lost 6 bases and J lost 6 bases. Germline loops: CDR1 SGDLS, CDR2 YYNGEE. The CDR3 spans 15 residues. The DNA of the CDR3 is TGTGCCAGCAAGGGAGGACAGGGTGGATCCGGGGAGCTGTTTTTT. Its protein is CASKGGQGGSGELFF.

The chain employs TRBV16 and TRBJ2-3; D perhaps matches TRBD1 (6 bases). In germline, CDR1 is KGHSY, CDR2 FQNENV. This CDR3 comprises 17 residues. V shed 4 bases and J shed 0 bases, with 17 bases lying between them. CDR3 region: CASSPHAGTHSTDTQYF. CDR3 DNA sequence: TGTGCCAGCAGCCCTCATGCCGGGACACATAGCACAGATACGCAGTATTTT. The complete variable domain, with remaining parts taken from reference TRBV16 and TRBJ2-3, reads GEEVAQTPKHLVRGEGQKAKLYCAPIKGHSYVFWYQQVLKNEFKFLISFQNENVFDETGMPKERFSAKCLPNSPCSLEIQATKLEDSAVYFCASSPHAGTHSTDTQYFGPGTRLTVL.

The table lists this clone with a count of one. The chain has TRBV5-4 and TRBJ2-1, with D perhaps assigned TRBD1 or TRBD2 (5 bases each). V was trimmed by 1 base and J by 6 bases, leaving 8 bases between them. Germline V gene data show CDR1 as SGHNT and CDR2 as YYREEE (reference sequence). The CDR3 sequence is 13 residues long. The CDR3 DNA reads as TGTGCCAGCAGCTTGTATGGGGGCAATGAGCAGTTCTTC. This codes for CASSLYGGNEQFF.

The chain recombines TRBV19 with TRBJ1-2; a possible D gene is TRBD1 (5 bases). V lost 1 base and J 3 bases, leaving 12 bases between the germline ends. Germline lookup yields CDR1 LNHDA and CDR2 SQIVND (reference sequence). The CDR3 is made up of 15 amino acids. This chain's CDR3 is CASSIGGREHYGYTF. In DNA, the CDR3 is TGTGCCAGTAGTATAGGGGGCAGGGAGCACTATGGCTACACCTTC.

The J gene is TRBJ1-1, the V gene TRBV27, with 8 bases matching TRBD1. Trimming at V came to 6 bases and at J to 4 bases, leaving 7 bases not matched to a gene. CDR1 MNHEY and CDR2 SMNVEV come from the germline V gene (reference sequence). The CDR3 has 14 residues. The CDR3 sequence: CASSPDRGSTEAFF. The CDR3 DNA sequence: TGTGCCAGCAGCCCCGACAGGGGTAGCACTGAAGCTTTCTTT.

V is TRBV5-1 and J is TRBJ2-7; D could derive from TRBD1 or TRBD2 (5 bases each). This CDR3 comprises 12 residues. Germline CDR1 is SGHRS and CDR2 is YFSETQ. The V end was cut by 0 bases, the J end by 8 bases, with 9 bases between. CDR3 nucleotides: TGCGCCAGCAGCTTGGCCCTGGGACAGCAGTACTTC. Its protein is CASSLALGQQYF. The full variable domain, with the rest looked up from reference TRBV5-1 and TRBJ2-7, is KAGVTQTPRYLIKTRGQQVTLSCSPISGHRSVSWYQQTPGQGLQFLFEYFSETQRNKGNFPGRFSGRQFSNSRSEMNVSTLELGDSALYLCASSLALGQQYFGPGTRLTVT.

V and J are TRBV6-1 and TRBJ2-3, with 12 bases matching TRBD2. V lost 6 bases and J lost 6; bases outside the gene matches: 7. CDR1 is MNHNS, CDR2 SASEGT, per germline. The CDR3 length is 15 residues. CDR3 amino acids: CASRSSGRAKDTQYF. DNA of the CDR3: TGTGCCAGCAGGTCTAGCGGGAGGGCCAAGGATACGCAGTATTTT.

A single count supports this clone. The chain joins TRBV4-3 to TRBJ1-5, with D uncertain. Germline V gene lookup returns CDR1 LGHNA and CDR2 YSLEER. This CDR3 contains 15 residues. Trimming took 0 bases from V and 7 from J, leaving 13 bases between them. Written as DNA, the CDR3 is TGCGCCAGCAGCCAAGATTTAGGGCGTGGGCAGCCCCAGCATTTT. It specifies CASSQDLGRGQPQHF.

This chain uses TRBV11-1 with TRBJ2-5, with a weak D call TRBD1 (6 bases). The V and J ends lost 5 bases and 3 bases respectively, with 10 bases between them. Germline-derived CDR1 and CDR2 are SGHAT and FQDESV (reference sequence). The CDR3 runs to 13 residues. CDR3 sequence reads: CASSLRTEETQYF. CDR3 coding DNA: TGTGCCAGCAGCCTCCGGACAGAAGAGACCCAGTACTTC.

The chain has TRBV7-3 and TRBJ2-1, with D hard to call. The germline V and J ends were trimmed by 5 bases and 0 bases, with 11 bases remaining between them. CDR3 length: 15 amino acids. The germline CDR1 and CDR2 sequences are SGHTA and FQGTGA. DNA for the CDR3: TGTGCCAGCAGCAATCGGGCTAGCTCCTACAATGAGCAGTTCTTC. This codes for CASSNRASSYNEQFF.